Sequencing of this T cell receptor (beta chain) was carried out in a study of T cells after somatic rescue of genetic block. V trimming: 6 bases; J trimming: 8 bases; junction bases outside the gene matches: 5. CDR1 MNHNY and CDR2 SVGAGI come from the germline V gene (reference sequence). The CDR3 has 12 residues. Repertoires were generated with immunoSEQ multiplex PCR, while TCRdb's copy carries only in-frame clones and drops some. The sample has 110,000 or so clones, 80% to 95% seen once; the top ten hold about 1.5%. Material for sequencing was peripheral blood mononuclear cells (PBMCs). The origin of this receptor is a woman aged 18-30 years. The chain is built from TRBV6-6 and TRBJ1-1; 8 nucleotides line up with TRBD1. The CDR3, as DNA: TGTGCCAGCAGCTTAAGACAGGGGGAAGCTTTCTTT. Its protein product is CASSLRQGEAFF.